The 11 T cell receptor beta chains in this list originate from one sample, sequenced in a study of T cells in Graves' hyperthyroidism and ophthalmopathy. Authors of the study amplified TCR beta CDR3 regions from RNA transcripts. First-round RT-PCR of the TCR CDR3 relied on the HTBI primer set. MiXCR, applied by TCRdb to the multiplex PCR reads, yields one record per CDR3 protein. The sample has about 640,000 distinct CDR3 sequences, around 21% seen once. Sequenced material: blood. The receptor source for this set is a man aged 30 to 45 with Graves' ophthalmopathy.

J is TRBJ2-5 and V is TRBV11-2; D gene uncertain. The CDR3 consists of 12 residues. Germline V gene sequence: CDR1 SGHAT, CDR2 FQNNGV. Trimming took 3 bases from V and 5 from J, leaving 7 bases between them. CDR3 amino acids: CASSFQLETQYF. The DNA of the CDR3 is TGTGCCAGCAGCTTCCAGCTGGAGACCCAGTACTTC.

This clonotype was seen a handful of times. CDR3 bases: TGTGCCAGCAGCCCAGGGGTTGGCGAAAAACTGTTTTTT. As protein: CASSPGVGEKLFF. The chain combines TRBV28 with TRBJ1-4, with TRBD1 as a possible D gene (6 bases). The germline V and J ends were trimmed by 6 bases and 8 bases, with 13 bases remaining between them. The germline CDR1 and CDR2 sequences are MDHEN and SYDVKM. There are 13 residues in the CDR3.

The V and J genes are TRBV27 and TRBJ2-7, with D possibly matching TRBD2 (6 bases). Germline V CDR1 and CDR2: MNHEY, SMNVEV (reference sequence). V lost 1 base and J lost 2, with 12 bases in between. The CDR3 covers 15 residues. CDR3 residues: CASSLYGGGAYEQYF. The CDR3 DNA reads as TGTGCCAGCAGTTTATACGGCGGAGGGGCCTACGAGCAGTACTTC.

This clonotype showed up just a few times. This chain connects TRBV6-1 to TRBJ1-2; the match to TRBD1 covers 7 bases. Trimming cost V 5 bases and J 8 bases; bases outside gene matches: 5. The CDR3 loop spans 12 amino acids. In germline, CDR1 is MNHNS, CDR2 SASEGT. CDR3 protein: CASSQGGQGYTF. DNA of the CDR3: TGTGCCAGCAGTCAAGGGGGCCAAGGCTACACCTTC.

The CDR3 DNA reads TGTGCCAGCAGCGCCCCTGGGGAGACATCTGAAGCTTTCTTT. Amino acid sequence: CASSAPGETSEAFF. The J gene is TRBJ1-1, the V gene TRBV9; no definite D call. Germline V lookup: CDR1 SGDLS, CDR2 YYNGEE. The length of the CDR3 is 14 residues. V was shortened by 3 bases and J by 6 bases, with 15 bases between the two germline ends.

This clonotype was counted between two and nine times. The genes are TRBV4-1 and TRBJ2-7; the match to TRBD2 covers 9 bases. CDR3 length: 14 amino acids. Unmatched junction bases numbered 6, after V lost 4 bases and J lost 5 bases. Germline V gene sequence: CDR1 MGHRA, CDR2 YSYEKL. This CDR3 is CASSPIAGADEQYF. The CDR3 DNA reads TGCGCCAGCAGCCCAATAGCGGGAGCTGACGAGCAGTACTTC.

This clonotype was detected a few times. The J gene is TRBJ2-1, the V gene TRBV12-3 or TRBV12-4, with 7 nucleotides matching TRBD2. Trimming cost V 8 bases and J 9 bases; bases outside gene matches: 1. CDR3 length: 10 amino acids. CDR3 bases: TGTGCCAGCCGGGGGGTTGAGCAGTTCTTC. The encoded protein is CASRGVEQFF.

V usage is TRBV11-2 and J usage is TRBJ2-3, with 14 bases that match TRBD2. The CDR3 length is 16 residues. CDR1 is SGHAT, CDR2 FQNNGV, per germline. With V trimmed by 5 bases and J by 4 bases, 5 bases remained unmatched. CDR3 in amino acids: CASSQRLAGGPDTQYF. The DNA of the CDR3 is TGTGCCAGCAGCCAAAGACTAGCGGGAGGGCCAGATACGCAGTATTTT.

This clonotype appeared a few times. The V gene is TRBV24-1, the J gene TRBJ2-3; the D is unclear. Between the trimmed V and J ends, which lost 4 bases and 4 bases, there was a span of 14 bases. Germline CDR1 is KGHDR and CDR2 is SFDVKD. There are 15 residues in the CDR3. CDR3 sequence reads: CATSDHLGPPDTQYF. Here the CDR3 DNA reads TGTGCCACCAGTGACCACCTAGGTCCCCCAGATACGCAGTATTTT.

This chain joins TRBV4-3 and TRBJ1-2, with a weak D call TRBD1 (6 bases). Germline values: CDR1 LGHNA, CDR2 YSLEER. The CDR3 loop spans 13 amino acids. V lost 1 base and J lost 4, with 7 bases in between. The CDR3 region is CASSQAGAYGYTF. CDR3 sequence (DNA): TGCGCCAGCAGCCAAGCAGGGGCCTATGGCTACACCTTC.

The V call is TRBV4-3, the J call TRBJ2-3; 9 positions agree with TRBD2. This CDR3 contains 18 residues. Looked up from germline, CDR1 is LGHNA and CDR2 is YSLEER. Unmatched junction bases numbered 12, after V lost 0 bases and J lost 5 bases. CDR3 in DNA: TGCGCCAGCAGCCAAGATCGAGGGGGCGGGAGGGCCAAAGATACGCAGTATTTT. As protein: CASSQDRGGGRAKDTQYF.